The sample holds one count of the clone carrying this T cell receptor (beta chain). At a deep level, the assay was run. Only in-frame clones appear in the TCRdb table, and some are missing; sequencing was by immunoSEQ multiplex PCR. This table has about 1 million clones, roughly 70% appearing once. The germline V and J ends were trimmed by 0 bases and 4 bases, with 11 bases remaining between them. The CDR3 sequence is 15 residues long. Germline CDR1 reads SGDLS; CDR2 reads YYNGEE. Nashville, Tennessee was home to all donors, who were Caucasian adults. This entry belongs to a study of shared clonotypes between healthy human individuals.

The TCR was taken from a man aged 18 to 30 in good health. Sequenced: memory CD4+ T cells sorted from blood. Subset described: CD45RA-negative fraction. J is TRBJ1-3 and V is TRBV9; the D is unclear. The CDR3 DNA sequence: TGTGCCAGCAGCGTAGTAGGGTACCCCGGAAACACCATATATTTT. Its translation: CASSVVGYPGNTIYF.